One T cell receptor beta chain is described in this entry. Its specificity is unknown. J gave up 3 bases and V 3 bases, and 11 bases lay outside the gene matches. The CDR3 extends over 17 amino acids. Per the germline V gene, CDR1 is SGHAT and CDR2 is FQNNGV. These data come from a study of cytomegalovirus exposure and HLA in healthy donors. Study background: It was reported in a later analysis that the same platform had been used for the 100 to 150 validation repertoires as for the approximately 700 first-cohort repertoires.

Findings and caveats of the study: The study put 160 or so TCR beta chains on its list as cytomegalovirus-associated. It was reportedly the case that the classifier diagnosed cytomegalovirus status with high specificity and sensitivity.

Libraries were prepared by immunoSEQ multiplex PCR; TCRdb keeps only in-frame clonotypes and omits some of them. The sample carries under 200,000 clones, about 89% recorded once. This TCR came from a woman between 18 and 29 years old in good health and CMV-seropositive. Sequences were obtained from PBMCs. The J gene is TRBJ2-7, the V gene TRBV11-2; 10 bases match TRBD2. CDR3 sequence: CASSFESRTSGFYEQYF. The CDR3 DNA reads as TGTGCCAGCAGCTTCGAATCGCGGACTAGCGGTTTCTACGAGCAGTACTTC.